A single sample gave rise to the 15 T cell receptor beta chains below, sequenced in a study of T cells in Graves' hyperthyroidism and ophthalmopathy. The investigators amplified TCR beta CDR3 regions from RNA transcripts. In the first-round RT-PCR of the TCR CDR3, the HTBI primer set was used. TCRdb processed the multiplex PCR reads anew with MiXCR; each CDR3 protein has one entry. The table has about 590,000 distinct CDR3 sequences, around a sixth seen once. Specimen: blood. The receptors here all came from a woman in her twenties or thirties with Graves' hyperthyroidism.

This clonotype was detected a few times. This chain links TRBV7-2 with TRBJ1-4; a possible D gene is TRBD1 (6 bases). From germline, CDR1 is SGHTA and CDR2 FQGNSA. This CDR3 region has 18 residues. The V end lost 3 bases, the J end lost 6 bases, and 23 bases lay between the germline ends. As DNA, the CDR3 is TGTGCCAGCAGCTTCCCACAGGGTTTTCGCGCGCGAGATGAAAAACTGTTTTTT. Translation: CASSFPQGFRARDEKLFF.

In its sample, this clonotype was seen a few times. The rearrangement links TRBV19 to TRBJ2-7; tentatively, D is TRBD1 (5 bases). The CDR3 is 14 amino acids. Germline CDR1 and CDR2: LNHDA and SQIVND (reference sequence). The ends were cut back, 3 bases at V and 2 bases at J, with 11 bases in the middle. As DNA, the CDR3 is TGTGCCAGTAGTATGGGCAGGGATACCTACGAGCAGTACTTC. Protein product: CASSMGRDTYEQYF. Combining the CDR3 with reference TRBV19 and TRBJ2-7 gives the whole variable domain DGGITQSPKYLFRKEGQNVTLSCEQNLNHDAMYWYRQDPGQGLRLIYYSQIVNDFQKGDIAEGYSVSREKKESFPLTVTSAQKNPTAFYLCASSMGRDTYEQYFGPGTRLTVT.

Written as DNA, the CDR3 is TGTGCCAGCAGCTTGTGGCAGACCCCACGTATGAACACTGAAGCTTTCTTT. It translates to CASSLWQTPRMNTEAFF. This chain connects TRBV5-6 to TRBJ1-1; D remains ambiguous. CDR1 and CDR2 (germline): SGHDT, YYEEEE. This CDR3 comprises 17 residues. V lost 1 base to trimming and J lost 0 bases, with 16 bases between them.

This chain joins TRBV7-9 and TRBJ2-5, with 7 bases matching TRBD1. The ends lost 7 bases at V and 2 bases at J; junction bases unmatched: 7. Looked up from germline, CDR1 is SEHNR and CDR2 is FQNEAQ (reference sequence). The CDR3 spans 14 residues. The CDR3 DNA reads TGTGCCAGCATCTATGACAGGGATCAAGAGACCCAGTACTTC. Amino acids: CASIYDRDQETQYF.

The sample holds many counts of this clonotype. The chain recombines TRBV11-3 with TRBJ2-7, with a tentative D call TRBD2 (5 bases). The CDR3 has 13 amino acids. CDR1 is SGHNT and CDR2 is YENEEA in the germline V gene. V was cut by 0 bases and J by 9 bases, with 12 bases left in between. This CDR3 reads CASSLDLGGRQYF. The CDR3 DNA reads TGTGCCAGCAGCTTAGATCTCGGTGGGAGGCAGTACTTC.

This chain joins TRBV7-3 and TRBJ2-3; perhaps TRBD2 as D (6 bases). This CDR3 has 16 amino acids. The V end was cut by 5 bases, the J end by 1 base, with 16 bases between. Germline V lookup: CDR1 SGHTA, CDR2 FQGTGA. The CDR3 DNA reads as TGTGCCAGCAGCCCGGGGGTGGGAGTAGGCACAGATACGCAGTATTTT. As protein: CASSPGVGVGTDTQYF.

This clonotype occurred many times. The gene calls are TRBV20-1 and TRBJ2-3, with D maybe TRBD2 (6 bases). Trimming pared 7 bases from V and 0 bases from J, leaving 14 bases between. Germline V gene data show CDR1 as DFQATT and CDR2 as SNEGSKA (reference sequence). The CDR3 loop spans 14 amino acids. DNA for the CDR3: TGCAGTGGAAATAGCGGCTCTAGCACAGATACGCAGTATTTT. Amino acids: CSGNSGSSTDTQYF.

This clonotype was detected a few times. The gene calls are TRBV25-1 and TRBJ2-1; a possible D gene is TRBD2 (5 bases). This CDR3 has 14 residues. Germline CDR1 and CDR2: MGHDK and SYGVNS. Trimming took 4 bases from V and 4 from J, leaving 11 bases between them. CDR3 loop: CASSGRGGYNEQFF. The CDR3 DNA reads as TGTGCCAGCAGTGGGAGAGGAGGTTACAATGAGCAGTTCTTC.

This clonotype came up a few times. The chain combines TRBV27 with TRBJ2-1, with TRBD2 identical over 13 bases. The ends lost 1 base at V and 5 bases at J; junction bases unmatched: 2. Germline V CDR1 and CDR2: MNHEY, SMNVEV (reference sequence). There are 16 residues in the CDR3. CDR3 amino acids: CASSLFGLAGDNEQFF. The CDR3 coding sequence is TGTGCCAGCAGTTTATTTGGACTAGCGGGAGACAATGAGCAGTTCTTC.

The CDR3 DNA sequence: TGCAGTGCCCTAGGACTAGCGGGAGGATCCTACAATGAGCAGTTCTTC. Its translation is CSALGLAGGSYNEQFF. The gene calls are TRBV20-1 and TRBJ2-1, with 14 bases fitting TRBD2. The germline CDR1 and CDR2 sequences are DFQATT and SNEGSKA (reference sequence). The V and J ends lost 6 bases and 1 base, in that order; junction bases with no gene match: 5. This CDR3 comprises 16 residues.

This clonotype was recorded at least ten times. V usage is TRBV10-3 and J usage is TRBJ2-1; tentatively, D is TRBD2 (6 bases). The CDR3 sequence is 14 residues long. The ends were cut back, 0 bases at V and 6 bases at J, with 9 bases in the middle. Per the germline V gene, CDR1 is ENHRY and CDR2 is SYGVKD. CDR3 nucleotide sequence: TGTGCCATCAGTGAGTCAGGCGGGATCAATGAGCAGTTCTTC. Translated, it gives CAISESGGINEQFF.

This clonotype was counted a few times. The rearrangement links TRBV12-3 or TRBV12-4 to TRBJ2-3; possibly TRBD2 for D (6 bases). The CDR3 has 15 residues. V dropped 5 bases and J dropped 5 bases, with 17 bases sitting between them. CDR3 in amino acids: CASSPRGTLGDTQYF. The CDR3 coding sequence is TGTGCCAGCAGTCCACGGGGGACCCTTGGAGATACGCAGTATTTT.

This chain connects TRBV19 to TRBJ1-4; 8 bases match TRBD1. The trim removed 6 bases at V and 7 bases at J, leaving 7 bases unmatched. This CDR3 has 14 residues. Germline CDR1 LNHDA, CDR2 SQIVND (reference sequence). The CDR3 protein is CASRNRGNAEKLFF. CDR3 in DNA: TGTGCCAGTAGAAACAGGGGGAATGCTGAAAAACTGTTTTTT.

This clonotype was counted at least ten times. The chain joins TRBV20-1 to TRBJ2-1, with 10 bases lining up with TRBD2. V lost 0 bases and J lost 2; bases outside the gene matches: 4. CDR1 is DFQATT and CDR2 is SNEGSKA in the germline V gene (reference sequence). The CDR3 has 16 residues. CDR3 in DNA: TGCAGTGCTAGAGATGCTAGCGGGAGAACCTACAATGAGCAGTTCTTC. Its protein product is CSARDASGRTYNEQFF.

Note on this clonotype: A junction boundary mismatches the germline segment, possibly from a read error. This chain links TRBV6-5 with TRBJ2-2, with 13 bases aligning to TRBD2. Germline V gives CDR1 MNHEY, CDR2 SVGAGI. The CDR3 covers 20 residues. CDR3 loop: CAGSYGGRGGLAGVTGELFF. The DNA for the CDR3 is TGTGCCGGCAGTTACGGGGGCAGGGGAGGACTAGCGGGAGTCACCGGGGAGCTGTTTTTT.